Detailed here is one T cell receptor beta chain. As yet, its antigen is unknown. The record originates from a study of T cells in localized non-small cell lung cancer. General study results and limits: When the top 100 tumor clones were examined, a median approximately 54 of them also appeared in the adjacent lung, which was paired and uninvolved.

The germline V and J ends were trimmed by 3 bases and 5 bases, with 10 bases remaining between them. Germline V lookup: CDR1 SEHNR, CDR2 FQNEAQ (reference sequence). The CDR3 contains 13 residues. Clones were sequenced by immunoSEQ multiplex PCR, and TCRdb holds only the in-frame ones, with some missing. The data show some 22,000 clones, with roughly nine tenths seen just once and roughly 22% held by the top ten. The sample here was PBMCs, taken before any cancer treatment. The genes are TRBV7-9 and TRBJ2-5; tentative D call: TRBD2 (6 bases). The source of this sequence is a man between 35 and 75 years old with stage II squamous cell lung carcinoma. CDR3 coding DNA: TGTGCCAGCAGCTTTGCCGGAGGGGAGACCCAGTACTTC. Residues: CASSFAGGETQYF.